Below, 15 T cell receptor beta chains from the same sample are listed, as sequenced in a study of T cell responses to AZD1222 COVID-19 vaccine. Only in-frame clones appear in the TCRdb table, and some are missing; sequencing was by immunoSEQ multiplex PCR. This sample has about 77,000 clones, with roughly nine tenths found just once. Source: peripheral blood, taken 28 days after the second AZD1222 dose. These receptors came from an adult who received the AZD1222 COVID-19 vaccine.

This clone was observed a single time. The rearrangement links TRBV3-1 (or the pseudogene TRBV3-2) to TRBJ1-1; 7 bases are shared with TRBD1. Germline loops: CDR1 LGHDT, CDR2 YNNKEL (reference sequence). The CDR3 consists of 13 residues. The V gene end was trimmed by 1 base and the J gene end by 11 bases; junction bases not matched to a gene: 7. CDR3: CASSQGFDRDAFF. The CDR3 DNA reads TGTGCCAGCAGCCAAGGATTTGACAGGGACGCTTTCTTT.

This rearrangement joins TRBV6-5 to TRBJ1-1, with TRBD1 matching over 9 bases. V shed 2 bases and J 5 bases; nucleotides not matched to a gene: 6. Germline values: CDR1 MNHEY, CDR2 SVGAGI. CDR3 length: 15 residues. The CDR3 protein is CASSYDRGRYTEAFF. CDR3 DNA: TGTGCCAGCAGTTACGACAGGGGGAGGTATACTGAAGCTTTCTTT.

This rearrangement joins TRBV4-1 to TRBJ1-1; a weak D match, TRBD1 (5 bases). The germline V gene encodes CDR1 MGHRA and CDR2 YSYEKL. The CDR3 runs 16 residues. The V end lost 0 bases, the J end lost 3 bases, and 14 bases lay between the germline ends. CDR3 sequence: CASSQEGRRGHTEAFF. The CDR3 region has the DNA TGCGCCAGCAGCCAAGAGGGGCGGAGGGGTCACACTGAAGCTTTCTTT.

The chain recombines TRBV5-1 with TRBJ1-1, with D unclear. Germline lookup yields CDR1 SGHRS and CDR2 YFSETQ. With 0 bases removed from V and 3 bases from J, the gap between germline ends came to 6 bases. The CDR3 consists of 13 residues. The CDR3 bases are TGCGCCAGCAGCTTGGCCCCGGACACTGAAGCTTTCTTT. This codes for CASSLAPDTEAFF. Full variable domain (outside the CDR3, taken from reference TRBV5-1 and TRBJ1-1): KAGVTQTPRYLIKTRGQQVTLSCSPISGHRSVSWYQQTPGQGLQFLFEYFSETQRNKGNFPGRFSGRQFSNSRSEMNVSTLELGDSALYLCASSLAPDTEAFFGQGTRLTVV.

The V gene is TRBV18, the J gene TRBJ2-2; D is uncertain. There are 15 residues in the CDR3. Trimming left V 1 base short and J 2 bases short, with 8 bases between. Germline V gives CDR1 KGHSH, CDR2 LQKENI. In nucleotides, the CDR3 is TGTGCCAGCTCACCACGGTCAGATAACACCGGGGAGCTGTTTTTT. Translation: CASSPRSDNTGELFF.

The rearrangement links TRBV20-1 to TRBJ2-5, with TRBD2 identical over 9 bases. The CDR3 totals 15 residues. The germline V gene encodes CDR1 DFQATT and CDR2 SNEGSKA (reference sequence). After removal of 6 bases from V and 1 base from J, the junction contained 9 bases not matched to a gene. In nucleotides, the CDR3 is TGCAGTGCGAGTGATAGCGGGAGCCCCCAAGAGACCCAGTACTTC. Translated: CSASDSGSPQETQYF.

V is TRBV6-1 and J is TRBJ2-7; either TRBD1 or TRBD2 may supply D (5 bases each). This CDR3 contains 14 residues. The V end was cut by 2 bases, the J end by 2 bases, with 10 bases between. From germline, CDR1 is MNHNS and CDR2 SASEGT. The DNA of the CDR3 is TGTGCCAGCAGTGAATTCACGGGGCCCTACGAGCAGTACTTC. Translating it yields CASSEFTGPYEQYF.

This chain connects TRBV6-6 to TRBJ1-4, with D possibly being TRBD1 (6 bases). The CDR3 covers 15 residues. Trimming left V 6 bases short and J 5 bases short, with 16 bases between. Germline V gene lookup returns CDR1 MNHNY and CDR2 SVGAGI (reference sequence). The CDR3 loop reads CASRRGGQGNEKLFF. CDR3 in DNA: TGTGCCAGCAGACGGGGGGGGCAGGGGAATGAAAAACTGTTTTTT.

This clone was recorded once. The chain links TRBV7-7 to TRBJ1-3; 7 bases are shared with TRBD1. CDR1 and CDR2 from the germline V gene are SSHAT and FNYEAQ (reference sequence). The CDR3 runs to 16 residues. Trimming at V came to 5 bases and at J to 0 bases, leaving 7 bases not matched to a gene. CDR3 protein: CASSPGTAFSGNTIYF. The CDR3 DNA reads TGTGCCAGCAGCCCAGGGACAGCCTTCTCTGGAAACACCATATATTTT.

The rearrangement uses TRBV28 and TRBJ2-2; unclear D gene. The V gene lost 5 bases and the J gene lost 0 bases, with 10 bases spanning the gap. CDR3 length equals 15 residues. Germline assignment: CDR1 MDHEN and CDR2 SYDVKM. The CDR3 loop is CASSGQRTNTGELFF. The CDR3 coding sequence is TGTGCCAGCAGTGGCCAACGGACGAACACCGGGGAGCTGTTTTTT. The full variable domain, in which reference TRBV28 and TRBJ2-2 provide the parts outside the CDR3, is DVKVTQSSRYLVKRTGEKVFLECVQDMDHENMFWYRQDPGLGLRLIYFSYDVKMKEKGDIPEGYSVSREKKERFSLILESASTNQTSMYLCASSGQRTNTGELFFGEGSRLTVL.

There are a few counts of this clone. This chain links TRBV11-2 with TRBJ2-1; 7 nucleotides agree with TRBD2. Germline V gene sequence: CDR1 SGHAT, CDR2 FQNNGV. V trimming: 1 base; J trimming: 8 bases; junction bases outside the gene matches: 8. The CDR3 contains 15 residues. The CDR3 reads CASSLGSREVDEQFF. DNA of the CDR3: TGTGCCAGCAGCTTAGGTAGCCGGGAGGTCGATGAGCAGTTCTTC.

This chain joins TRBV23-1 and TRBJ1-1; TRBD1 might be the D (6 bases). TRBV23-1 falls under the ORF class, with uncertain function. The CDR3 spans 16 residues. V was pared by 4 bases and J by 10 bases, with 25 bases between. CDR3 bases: TGCGCCAGCAGTCGATCTATGGGGGGGGCGCTTCAAATAGCTTTCTTT. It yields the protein CASSRSMGGALQIAFF.

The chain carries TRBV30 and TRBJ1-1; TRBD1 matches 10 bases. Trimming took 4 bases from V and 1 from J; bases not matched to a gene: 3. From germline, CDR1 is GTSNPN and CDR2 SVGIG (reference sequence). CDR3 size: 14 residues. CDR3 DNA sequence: TGTGCCTGGAAACGGGACAGGGGGAACACTGAAGCTTTCTTT. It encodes CAWKRDRGNTEAFF. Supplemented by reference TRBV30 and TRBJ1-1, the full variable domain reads SQTIHQWPATLVQPVGSPLSLECTVEGTSNPNLYWYRQAAGRGLQLLFYSVGIGQISSEVPQNLSASRPQDRQFILSSKKLLLSDSGFYLCAWKRDRGNTEAFFGQGTRLTVV.

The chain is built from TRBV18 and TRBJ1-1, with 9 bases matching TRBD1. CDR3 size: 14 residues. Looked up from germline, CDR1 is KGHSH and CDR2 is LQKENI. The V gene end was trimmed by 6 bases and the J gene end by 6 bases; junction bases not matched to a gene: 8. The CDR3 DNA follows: TGTGCCAGCTCGAGGACAGGGGCGCACCCTGAAGCTTTCTTT. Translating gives CASSRTGAHPEAFF.

CDR3 DNA: TGCGCCAGCAGCCAAGACTTAGCGGGAGGTGCAGATACGCAGTATTTT. It yields the protein CASSQDLAGGADTQYF. This chain connects TRBV4-1 to TRBJ2-3, with 10 bases fitting TRBD2. Unmatched junction bases numbered 4, after V lost 0 bases and J lost 4 bases. Germline CDR1 reads MGHRA; CDR2 reads YSYEKL. The length of the CDR3 is 16 residues.